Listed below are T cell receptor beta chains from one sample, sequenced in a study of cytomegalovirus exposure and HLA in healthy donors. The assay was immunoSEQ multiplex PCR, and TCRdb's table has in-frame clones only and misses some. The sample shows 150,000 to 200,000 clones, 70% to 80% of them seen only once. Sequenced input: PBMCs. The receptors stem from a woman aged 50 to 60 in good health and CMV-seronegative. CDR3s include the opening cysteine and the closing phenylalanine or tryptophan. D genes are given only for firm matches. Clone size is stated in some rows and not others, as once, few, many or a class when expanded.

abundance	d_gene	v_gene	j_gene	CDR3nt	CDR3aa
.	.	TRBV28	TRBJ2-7	TGTGCCAGCATGGTCCTCCGAGCCCCCTACGAGCAGTACTTC	CASMVLRAPYEQYF
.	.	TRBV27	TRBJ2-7	TGTGCCAGCAGTTCTTTACACTCCTACGAGCAGTACTTC	CASSSLHSYEQYF
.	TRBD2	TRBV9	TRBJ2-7	TGTGCCAGCAGTCCCAGCGGGGTCTCCTACGAGCAGTACTTC	CASSPSGVSYEQYF
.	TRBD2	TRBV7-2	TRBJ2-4	TGTGCCAGCAGCCCCAAGACTAGCGGGAGGGCCTGGGACATTCAGTACTTC	CASSPKTSGRAWDIQYF
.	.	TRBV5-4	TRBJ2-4	TGTGCCAGCAGCTTGGAGGCTTGGGAGTTACAGTACTTC	CASSLEAWELQYF
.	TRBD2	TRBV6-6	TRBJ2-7	TGTGCCAGCAGTTACTTCGGGGGGAGCTCCTACGAGCAGTACTTC	CASSYFGGSSYEQYF
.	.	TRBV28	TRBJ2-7	TGTGCCAGCAGTGACCGGGGGTATTCCTACGAGCAGTACTTC	CASSDRGYSYEQYF
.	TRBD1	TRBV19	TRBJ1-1	TGTGCCACTAGGGACAGGTCTAATGCGTACACTGAAGCTTTCTTT	CATRDRSNAYTEAFF
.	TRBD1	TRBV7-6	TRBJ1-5	TGTGCCAGCAGCTCGGGGACAGCTAGCAATCAGCCCCAGCATTTT	CASSSGTASNQPQHF
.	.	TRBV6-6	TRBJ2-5	TGTGCCAGCAGTTACTCGGTTGTCAGCCAAGAGACCCAGTACTTC	CASSYSVVSQETQYF
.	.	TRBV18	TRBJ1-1	TGTGCCAGCTCACCATTGGGGGCCAAGAACACTGAAGCTTTCTTT	CASSPLGAKNTEAFF
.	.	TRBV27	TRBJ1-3	TGTGCCAGCAGTTTACTGTCAGGGCTCTCTGGAAACACCATATATTTT	CASSLLSGLSGNTIYF
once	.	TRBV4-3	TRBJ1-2	TGCGCCAGCAGCCAAGATAGGGGCAGCGGCTACACCTTC	CASSQDRGSGYTF
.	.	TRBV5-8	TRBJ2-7	TGTGCCAGCAGCTGGCTGGAGGGCTACGAGCAGTACTTC	CASSWLEGYEQYF
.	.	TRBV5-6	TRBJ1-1	TGTGCCAGCAGCGGGAGATCTCTCTCGCCCCACACTGAAGCTTTCTTT	CASSGRSLSPHTEAFF
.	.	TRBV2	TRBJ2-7	TGTGCCAGCAGGAGCAAGGGGGACGAGCAGTACTTC	CASRSKGDEQYF
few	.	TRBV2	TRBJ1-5	TGTGCCAGCAGTCACCAGCCTGGAGGGGTTGGGAGCAATCAGCCCCAGCATTTT	CASSHQPGGVGSNQPQHF
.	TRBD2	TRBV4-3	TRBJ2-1	TGCGCCAGCAGCCAAGGTTCGGGACTAGCGGCGTACAATGAGCAGTTCTTC	CASSQGSGLAAYNEQFF
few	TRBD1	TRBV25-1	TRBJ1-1	TGTGCCAGTGAAAGGGCAGGGGGCGGGTACACTGAAGCTTTCTTT	CASERAGGGYTEAFF
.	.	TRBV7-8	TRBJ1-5	TGTGCCAGCAGCCCTCCCCTGCGATTTGAGCGCAATCAGCCCCAGCATTTT	CASSPPLRFERNQPQHF
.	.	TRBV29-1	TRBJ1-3	TGCAGCGCCCTAACAGGGTTTCGAAACACCATATATTTT	CSALTGFRNTIYF
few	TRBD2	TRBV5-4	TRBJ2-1	TGTGCCAGCAGCCTGGGCGCGGGGGGGCAGTACAATGAGCAGTTCTTC	CASSLGAGGQYNEQFF
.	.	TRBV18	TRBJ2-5	TGTGCCAGCTCACCACCGGCAGACCAAGAGACCCAGTACTTC	CASSPPADQETQYF
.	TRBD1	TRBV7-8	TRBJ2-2	TGTGCCAGCAGCTTAATCGCCGGGACAGGGAACACCGGGGAGCTGTTTTTT	CASSLIAGTGNTGELFF
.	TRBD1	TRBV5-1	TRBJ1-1	TGCGCCAGCAGCCCCTACACAGGGGCGAACACTGAAGCTTTCTTT	CASSPYTGANTEAFF
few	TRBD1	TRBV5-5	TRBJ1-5	TGTGCCAGCAGTTCCGACAGGGGCAATCAGCCCCAGCATTTT	CASSSDRGNQPQHF
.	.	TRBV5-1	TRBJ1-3	TGCGCCAGCAGCTTGACCGAGAACTCTGGAAACACCATATATTTT	CASSLTENSGNTIYF
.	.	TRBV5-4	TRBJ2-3	TGTGCCAGCAGCCCGTGGAGCGGACCCACAGATACGCAGTATTTT	CASSPWSGPTDTQYF